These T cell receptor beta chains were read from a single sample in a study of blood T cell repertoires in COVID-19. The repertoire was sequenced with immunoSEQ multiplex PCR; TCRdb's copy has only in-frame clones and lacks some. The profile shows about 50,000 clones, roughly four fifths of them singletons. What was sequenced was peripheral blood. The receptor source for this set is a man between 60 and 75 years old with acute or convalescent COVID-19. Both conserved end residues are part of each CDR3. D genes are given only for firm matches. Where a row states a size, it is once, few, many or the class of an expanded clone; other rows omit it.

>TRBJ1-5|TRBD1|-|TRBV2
CASSVPSTGGDQPQHF
TGTGCCAGCAGTGTTCCCTCTACAGGGGGAGATCAGCCCCAGCATTTT
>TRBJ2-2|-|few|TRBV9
CASSQGTGELFF
TGTGCCAGCAGTCAGGGCACCGGGGAGCTGTTTTTT
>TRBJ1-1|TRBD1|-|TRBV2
CASSSTGAKAFF
TGTGCCAGCAGCTCGACAGGGGCTAAAGCTTTCTTT
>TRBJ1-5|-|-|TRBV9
CASSVAGTGQPQHF
TGTGCCAGCAGCGTAGCGGGAACGGGACAGCCCCAGCATTTT
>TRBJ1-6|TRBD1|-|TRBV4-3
CASSQGTPGTANSPLHF
TGCGCCAGCAGCCAGGGGACCCCCGGGACAGCGAATTCACCCCTCCACTTT
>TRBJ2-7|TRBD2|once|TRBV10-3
CAIRREGPNYEQYF
TGTGCCATCAGGCGGGAGGGGCCGAACTACGAGCAGTACTTC
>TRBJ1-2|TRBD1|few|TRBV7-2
CASSLVDGWGQGYGYTF
TGTGCCAGCAGCTTAGTAGATGGTTGGGGACAGGGCTATGGCTACACCTTC
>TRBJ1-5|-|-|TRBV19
CASTQGGGSNQPQHF
TGTGCCAGTACTCAGGGAGGAGGTAGCAATCAGCCCCAGCATTTT
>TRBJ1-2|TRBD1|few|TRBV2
CASTEGGTGDYGYTF
TGTGCCAGCACCGAAGGGGGTACAGGGGATTATGGCTACACCTTC
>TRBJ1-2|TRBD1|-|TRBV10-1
CASRGQGTYGYTF
TGCGCCAGCAGAGGACAGGGTACCTATGGCTACACCTTC